One and the same sample provided the 9 T cell receptor beta chains below, sequenced in a study of Ad26.COV2.S vaccination and SARS-CoV-2 variants. This sample's treatment: 15 to 20 received Ad26.COV2.S at low or high dose, single or two shots; about 5 received placebo; per-sample allocation not given. Collection of samples fell on day 63 after the first vaccine or placebo injection. Here immunoSEQ multiplex PCR was the method, and the copy in TCRdb shows in-frame clones only, minus some. The sample consists of 350,000 to 500,000 clones, 90% of them appearing once. The starting material was peripheral blood, obtained in a trial of Ad26.COV2.S vaccine versus placebo. The receptors stem from a person aged 18 to 59 who received the Ad26.COV2.S COVID-19 vaccine or a placebo.

The genes are TRBV7-2 and TRBJ2-1, with unresolved D. V was cut by 1 base and J by 1 base, with 8 bases left in between. The CDR3 runs to 15 residues. From germline, CDR1 is SGHTA and CDR2 FQGNSA. CDR3 coding DNA: TGTGCCAGCAGCTTAGAATCGGTTTCCTACAATGAGCAGTTCTTC. Residues: CASSLESVSYNEQFF. Full variable domain (rest looked up from reference TRBV7-2 and TRBJ2-1): GAGVSQSPSNKVTEKGKDVELRCDPISGHTALYWYRQSLGQGLEFLIYFQGNSAPDKSGLPSDRFSAERTGGSVSTLTIQRTQQEDSAVYLCASSLESVSYNEQFFGPGTRLTVL.

The chain has TRBV19 and TRBJ2-1; D call uncertain. This CDR3 contains 12 residues. V lost 6 bases to trimming and J lost 9 bases, with 12 bases between them. Germline CDR1 is LNHDA and CDR2 is SQIVND (reference sequence). The CDR3 loop is CASRQTTGEQFF. CDR3 coding DNA: TGTGCCAGTAGACAAACAACGGGTGAGCAGTTCTTC.

The chain is built from TRBV11-1 and TRBJ2-7; D is possibly TRBD2 (5 bases). CDR3 length: 16 amino acids. Trimming took 6 bases from V and 2 from J, leaving 20 bases between them. In germline, CDR1 is SGHAT, CDR2 FQDESV (reference sequence). CDR3 nucleotide sequence: TGTGCCAGCAGTCACGGAGGTTCGTCCGCGCCCTACGAGCAGTACTTC. Encoded protein: CASSHGGSSAPYEQYF.

The V gene is TRBV11-2, the J gene TRBJ2-1, with D unresolved. Looked up from germline, CDR1 is SGHAT and CDR2 is FQNNGV. The CDR3 sequence is 13 residues long. The V gene lost 8 bases and the J gene lost 2 bases, with 10 bases spanning the gap. The CDR3 DNA sequence: TGTGCCAGCCAAATTCCGCCCTACAATGAGCAGTTCTTC. Its translation: CASQIPPYNEQFF.

The chain recombines TRBV10-3 with TRBJ2-5; 8 bases map to TRBD2. The CDR3 has 16 amino acids. The trim removed 3 bases at V and 3 bases at J, leaving 9 bases unmatched. Looked up from germline, CDR1 is ENHRY and CDR2 is SYGVKD. The CDR3 nucleotides are TGTGCCATCAGTGAAGGACAGCCGGGACTAGAAGAGACCCAGTACTTC. The encoded protein is CAISEGQPGLEETQYF.

V usage is TRBV7-2 and J usage is TRBJ1-2; 8 nucleotides agree with TRBD1. Germline assignment: CDR1 SGHTA and CDR2 FQGNSA. The trim removed 5 bases at V and 2 bases at J, leaving 4 bases unmatched. The CDR3 spans 14 residues. The CDR3 DNA is TGTGCCAGCAGCCTACGACAGGGGAACTATGGCTACACCTTC. As protein: CASSLRQGNYGYTF. The full variable domain, with the rest looked up from reference TRBV7-2 and TRBJ1-2, is GAGVSQSPSNKVTEKGKDVELRCDPISGHTALYWYRQSLGQGLEFLIYFQGNSAPDKSGLPSDRFSAERTGGSVSTLTIQRTQQEDSAVYLCASSLRQGNYGYTFGSGTRLTVV.

The chain carries TRBV28 and TRBJ1-2; D not resolved. CDR1 MDHEN and CDR2 SYDVKM come from the germline V gene. V dropped 5 bases and J dropped 7 bases, with 14 bases sitting between them. This CDR3 region has 13 residues. This CDR3 reads CASSGGAYGGYTF. As DNA, the CDR3 is TGTGCCAGCAGTGGTGGCGCCTATGGTGGCTACACCTTC.

The CDR3 spells CASQGGTEAFF. DNA for the CDR3: TGTGCCAGCCAGGGAGGCACTGAAGCTTTCTTT. V is TRBV11-2 and J is TRBJ1-1, with D possibly matching TRBD1 (5 bases). V dropped 8 bases and J dropped 4 bases, with 8 bases sitting between them. This CDR3 is 11 amino acids long. Germline lookup yields CDR1 SGHAT and CDR2 FQNNGV. The full variable domain, in which reference TRBV11-2 and TRBJ1-1 provide the parts outside the CDR3, is EAGVAQSPRYKIIEKRQSVAFWCNPISGHATLYWYQQILGQGPKLLIQFQNNGVVDDSQLPKDRFSAERLKGVDSTLKIQPAKLEDSAVYLCASQGGTEAFFGQGTRLTVV.

The genes are TRBV2 and TRBJ2-7, with unresolved D. The V end lost 3 bases, the J end lost 5 bases, and 5 bases lay between the germline ends. Germline CDR1 reads SNHLY; CDR2 reads FYNNEI. The CDR3 contains 11 residues. The CDR3 nucleotides read TGTGCCAGCAGTGAGACACACGAGCAGTACTTC. Translated: CASSETHEQYF. Looking up the rest from reference TRBV2 and TRBJ2-7 gives the full variable domain: EPEVTQTPSHQVTQMGQEVILRCVPISNHLYFYWYRQILGQKVEFLVSFYNNEISEKSEIFDDQFSVERPDGSNFTLKIRSTKLEDSAMYFCASSETHEQYFGPGTRLTVT.